The present TCR beta chain was sequenced within a study of T cell changes during pregnancy in multiple sclerosis. Clones were sequenced by immunoSEQ multiplex PCR, and TCRdb holds only the in-frame ones, with some missing. The repertoire has 35,000 to 45,000 clones, 70% to 90% of them found once; the top ten carry 4.1%. CDR1 and CDR2 from the germline V gene are SGHRS and YFSETQ. CDR3 length: 14 residues. V lost 3 bases, J lost 4 bases, and 12 bases lay in between. The TCR was taken from a female donor with multiple sclerosis, enrolled in a pregnancy study. This specimen consisted of CD8+ T cells from peripheral blood mononuclear cells, obtained in the first trimester of pregnancy. The J gene is TRBJ2-3, the V gene TRBV5-1; possible D gene TRBD1, 7 bases. CDR3 amino acids: CASSSDREADTQYF. The CDR3 nucleotides are TGCGCCAGCAGCTCAGACAGGGAGGCAGATACGCAGTATTTT.